These T cell receptor beta chains were read from a single sample in a study of shared clonotypes between healthy human individuals. Some clones are missing from TCRdb's copy, which holds only in-frame ones; the method was immunoSEQ multiplex PCR. The sample includes roughly 2.1 million clones, 93% of them seen just once. The specimen was naive CD8+ T cells from PBMCs. The source is a man aged 18 to 29 in good health. Some clones in this sample may be carry-over from other donors' samples. CDR3s include the opening cysteine and the closing phenylalanine or tryptophan. The D gene is left open where the match is weak. Part of the rows lack a size; the others show once, few, many or a class for expanded clones.

abundance,v_gene,j_gene,d_gene,CDR3aa,CDR3nt
-,TRBV7-9,TRBJ1-4,TRBD1,CASSSGTGELTNEKLFF,TGTGCCAGCAGCTCCGGGACAGGGGAGTTAACTAATGAAAAACTGTTTTTT
-,TRBV28,TRBJ1-3,-,CASSSPLAPGNTIYF,TGTGCCAGCAGTTCCCCTTTGGCCCCAGGAAACACCATATATTTT
-,TRBV19,TRBJ1-2,-,CASSTRPPFYGYTF,TGTGCCAGTAGTACCCGGCCTCCCTTCTATGGCTACACCTTC
-,TRBV28,TRBJ1-2,TRBD1,CASSWDRRGYGYTF,TGTGCCAGCAGTTGGGACAGACGCGGCTATGGCTACACCTTC
once,TRBV2,TRBJ1-2,-,CASTRTPVASNYGYTF,TGTGCCAGCACCCGAACCCCTGTAGCAAGCAACTATGGCTACACCTTC
-,TRBV19,TRBJ1-4,TRBD1,CASSSRQGGSTNEKLFF,TGTGCCAGTAGTTCTAGACAGGGAGGCTCAACTAATGAAAAACTGTTTTTT
-,TRBV9,TRBJ2-2,-,CASRAPVDPGGTGELFF,TGTGCCAGCAGGGCCCCCGTGGACCCCGGCGGAACCGGGGAGCTGTTTTTT
once,TRBV5-1,TRBJ1-1,-,CASSGIGWRSTEAFF,TGCGCCAGCAGCGGTATAGGGTGGAGGAGCACTGAAGCTTTCTTT
-,TRBV29-1,TRBJ2-7,-,CSANGVGNEQYF,TGCAGCGCTAATGGGGTTGGCAACGAGCAGTACTTC
-,TRBV6-5,TRBJ2-1,TRBD2,CASSTGVAGDPEQFF,TGTGCCAGCAGTACGGGAGTAGCGGGAGATCCCGAGCAGTTCTTC
-,TRBV19,TRBJ1-4,-,CASHDRTEDEKLFF,TGTGCCAGTCACGACAGAACTGAAGACGAAAAACTGTTTTTT
-,TRBV19,TRBJ2-2,-,CASVSGQGTGELFF,TGTGCCAGCGTTTCCGGACAAGGCACCGGGGAGCTGTTTTTT
-,TRBV5-1,TRBJ2-1,-,CASSLKAGPYNEQFF,TGCGCCAGCAGCTTGAAAGCGGGCCCCTACAATGAGCAGTTCTTC
-,TRBV9,TRBJ1-1,-,CASSVQTAPTEAFF,TGTGCCAGCAGCGTACAAACCGCTCCCACTGAAGCTTTCTTT
-,TRBV9,TRBJ2-3,-,CASSLGPLRPTDTQYF,TGTGCCAGCAGCCTGGGGCCCCTTAGACCCACAGATACGCAGTATTTT
-,TRBV4-1,TRBJ2-2,-,CASSRGTYTGELFF,TGCGCCAGCAGCAGGGGGACATACACCGGGGAGCTGTTTTTT
-,TRBV7-3,TRBJ2-1,TRBD2,CASSLFPLAGVEQFF,TGTGCCAGCAGTCTCTTCCCGCTAGCGGGAGTTGAGCAGTTCTTC
-,TRBV19,TRBJ1-1,-,CASNLGIGMNTEAFF,TGTGCCAGTAACCTGGGGATCGGCATGAACACTGAAGCTTTCTTT
-,TRBV5-5,TRBJ1-4,-,CASSLASEAKLFF,TGTGCCAGCAGCTTGGCCAGTGAGGCAAAACTGTTTTTT
-,TRBV28,TRBJ2-1,TRBD2,CASSWGEGGEQFF,TGTGCCAGCAGTTGGGGGGAGGGCGGTGAGCAGTTCTTC
-,TRBV10-2,TRBJ2-5,TRBD2,CASSETGGVLETQYF,TGCGCCAGCAGTGAGACGGGAGGGGTCCTTGAGACCCAGTACTTC
-,TRBV6-6,TRBJ1-4,TRBD1,CASFDRGHEKLFF,TGTGCCAGCTTCGACAGGGGACATGAAAAACTGTTTTTT
once,TRBV7-9,TRBJ2-7,-,CASSLVTGNTYEQYF,TGTGCCAGCAGCTTGGTAACAGGGAATACCTACGAGCAGTACTTC
-,TRBV27,TRBJ1-6,-,CASTEGGGNSPLHF,TGTGCCAGCACCGAGGGGGGGGGTAATTCACCCCTCCACTTT
-,TRBV7-9,TRBJ1-3,-,CASSLYRVTGNTIYF,TGTGCCAGCAGCCTGTACAGGGTGACTGGAAACACCATATATTTT
-,TRBV2,TRBJ1-5,-,CASRGTPFGGNQPQHF,TGTGCCAGCAGGGGTACTCCGTTCGGGGGCAATCAGCCCCAGCATTTT
-,TRBV9,TRBJ2-3,-,CASSVAGQMDTQYF,TGTGCCAGCAGCGTAGCGGGCCAAATGGATACGCAGTATTTT
-,TRBV5-4,TRBJ1-1,-,CASSAPGVGTEAFF,TGTGCCAGCAGCGCCCCGGGAGTCGGCACTGAAGCTTTCTTT
-,TRBV9,TRBJ1-3,-,CASSPLSGSSGNTIYF,TGTGCCAGCAGCCCTCTCTCCGGGTCTTCTGGAAACACCATATATTTT
-,TRBV10-3,TRBJ2-6,-,CAISESGGANVLTF,TGTGCCATCAGTGAGTCTGGCGGGGCCAACGTCCTGACTTTC
-,TRBV5-5,TRBJ1-5,-,CASSLESGGLNQPQHF,TGTGCCAGCAGCTTGGAAAGCGGGGGGCTGAATCAGCCCCAGCATTTT
-,TRBV15,TRBJ1-5,TRBD1,CATSRVHDREDQPQHF,TGTGCCACCAGCAGAGTCCATGACAGGGAAGATCAGCCCCAGCATTTT
-,TRBV27,TRBJ2-2,TRBD1,CASSWTGGIGELFF,TGTGCCAGCAGCTGGACAGGGGGCATCGGGGAGCTGTTTTTT